This entry describes one T cell receptor (beta chain). Its antigen is unknown. This CDR3 is also generated by other DNA sequences in the sample. The data originate from a study of shared clonotypes between healthy human individuals. Study-level information: Every donor yielded three CD4 naive, three CD4 memory, two CD8 naive and one CD8 memory plate. Notes on the study in general: Memory subsets generally showed smaller estimated richness than naive subsets did.

Genomic DNA of every subset was divided equally among multiple immunoSEQ plates. The method was immunoSEQ multiplex PCR; TCRdb's version includes in-frame clones alone and lacks a portion of them. The sample has some 2,000,000 clones, roughly 94% seen once. The CDR3 spans 14 residues. Per the germline V gene, CDR1 is SEHNR and CDR2 is FQNEAQ (reference sequence). V was cut by 1 base and J by 1 base, with 5 bases left in between. Only Caucasian adults living in Nashville, Tennessee served as donors. The sequenced sample consisted of naive CD4+ T cells sorted from blood. Noted subset: CD45RA+ positively selected. The TCR originated in a man between 18 and 35 years old in good health. This chain joins TRBV7-9 and TRBJ2-1; D gene unclear. The CDR3 sequence: CASSLGGSYNEQFF. In nucleotides, the CDR3 is TGTGCCAGCAGCTTAGGCGGTTCCTACAATGAGCAGTTCTTC. The full variable domain, completed using reference TRBV7-9 and TRBJ2-1, is DTGVSQNPRHKITKRGQNVTFRCDPISEHNRLYWYRQTLGQGPEFLTYFQNEAQLEKSRLLSDRFSAERPKGSFSTLEIQRTEQGDSAMYLCASSLGGSYNEQFFGPGTRLTVL.